This is a list of T cell receptor beta chains from one sample in a study of blood T cell repertoires in COVID-19. The repertoire was sequenced with immunoSEQ multiplex PCR; TCRdb's copy has only in-frame clones and lacks some. Of tens of thousands of clones listed, around two thirds are singletons. Sequenced material: peripheral blood. Every receptor here comes from a man between 65 and 79 years old with COVID-19, enrolled during active disease. CDR3s include the opening cysteine and the closing phenylalanine or tryptophan. A D gene is named only where the DNA matches it firmly. Clone size is not always given. Where it is, it says once, few, many or a class for expanded clones.

V gene: TRBV6-2/TRBV6-3; clone size: .; D gene: TRBD2; J gene: TRBJ2-7; CDR3 DNA: TGTGCCAGCAGTTACTCGAGTAGCGGACTAGTCAACCTCCCCTACGAGCAGTACTTC; CDR3 protein: CASSYSSSGLVNLPYEQYF
V gene: TRBV10-3; clone size: once; D gene: TRBD1; J gene: TRBJ2-2; CDR3 DNA: TGTGCCATCAAACAACAGGGGGCGGCCGGGGAGCTGTTTTTT; CDR3 protein: CAIKQQGAAGELFF
V gene: TRBV29-1; clone size: .; D gene: TRBD1; J gene: TRBJ2-5; CDR3 DNA: TGCAGCGCAGACAGGGGTCACAACCAAGAGACCCAGTACTTC; CDR3 protein: CSADRGHNQETQYF
V gene: TRBV9; clone size: .; D gene: .; J gene: TRBJ2-1; CDR3 DNA: TGTGCCAGCAGCGTAGGGGGAGCCGATACGGGCAATGAGCAGTTCTTC; CDR3 protein: CASSVGGADTGNEQFF
V gene: TRBV29-1; clone size: .; D gene: .; J gene: TRBJ2-1; CDR3 DNA: TGCAGCGTTCCTACTACCAGCTCCTACAATGAGCAGTTCTTC; CDR3 protein: CSVPTTSSYNEQFF
V gene: TRBV30; clone size: once; D gene: .; J gene: TRBJ2-5; CDR3 DNA: TGTGCCTGGAGTGCGAAGGGGTTTCAGGGAGAGACCCAGTACTTC; CDR3 protein: CAWSAKGFQGETQYF
V gene: TRBV3-1/TRBV3-2; clone size: .; D gene: TRBD2; J gene: TRBJ2-7; CDR3 DNA: TGTGCCAGCAGCCAAGCCCCGGGACTAGCTGCCTACGAGCAGTACTTC; CDR3 protein: CASSQAPGLAAYEQYF
V gene: TRBV11-3; clone size: .; D gene: TRBD1; J gene: TRBJ1-6; CDR3 DNA: TGTGCCAGCAGCCTAGGACAGGGAGGCTCACCCCTCCACTTT; CDR3 protein: CASSLGQGGSPLHF
V gene: TRBV5-4; clone size: .; D gene: TRBD1; J gene: TRBJ2-7; CDR3 DNA: TGTGCCAGCAGAACAGGGGACAGAGCCTACGAGCAGTACTTC; CDR3 protein: CASRTGDRAYEQYF
V gene: TRBV7-9; clone size: .; D gene: .; J gene: TRBJ1-4; CDR3 DNA: TGTGCCAGCAGCCTCGACATTCCAAAACTGTTTTTT; CDR3 protein: CASSLDIPKLFF
V gene: TRBV21-1; clone size: .; D gene: .; J gene: TRBJ2-7; CDR3 DNA: TGTGCCAGCCCAATGGGTCCCCGACGTCCTATAGCGGGAGGGAGCTCCTACGAGCAGTACTTC; CDR3 protein: CASPMGPRRPIAGGSSYEQYF
V gene: TRBV7-8; clone size: .; D gene: TRBD1; J gene: TRBJ2-7; CDR3 DNA: TGTGCCAGCAGCACCGACAGGGAATCCTACGAGCAGTACTTC; CDR3 protein: CASSTDRESYEQYF
V gene: TRBV2; clone size: .; D gene: .; J gene: TRBJ2-6; CDR3 DNA: TGTGCCAGCAGCGGACAGTCCTCTGGGGCCAACGTCCTGACTTTC; CDR3 protein: CASSGQSSGANVLTF
V gene: TRBV25-1; clone size: few; D gene: .; J gene: TRBJ2-2; CDR3 DNA: TGTGCCAGCAGTGAATCTGGCAGAAGCACCGGGGAGCTGTTTTTT; CDR3 protein: CASSESGRSTGELFF
V gene: TRBV9; clone size: .; D gene: .; J gene: TRBJ2-1; CDR3 DNA: TGTGCCAGCAGCGTGGGCGGGAATCCCTACAATGAGCAGTTCTTC; CDR3 protein: CASSVGGNPYNEQFF
V gene: TRBV5-1; clone size: once; D gene: TRBD2; J gene: TRBJ2-1; CDR3 DNA: TGCGCCAGCAGCTTGGGGCTAGCGGGAGTTTTTATCCATGAGCAGTTCTTC; CDR3 protein: CASSLGLAGVFIHEQFF
V gene: TRBV10-3; clone size: .; D gene: TRBD1; J gene: TRBJ1-2; CDR3 DNA: TGTGCCATCAGTGAGATAGGGACAGGGGACGGCTACACCTTC; CDR3 protein: CAISEIGTGDGYTF
V gene: TRBV9; clone size: few; D gene: .; J gene: TRBJ2-1; CDR3 DNA: TGTGCCAGCAGTCTAGACAGCAATGAGCAGTTCTTC; CDR3 protein: CASSLDSNEQFF
V gene: TRBV7-3; clone size: once; D gene: .; J gene: TRBJ2-7; CDR3 DNA: TGTGCCAGCAGCTCGACAGGTAGCCCCTACGAGCAGTACTTC; CDR3 protein: CASSSTGSPYEQYF
V gene: TRBV2; clone size: few; D gene: .; J gene: TRBJ1-4; CDR3 DNA: TGTGCCAGCAGAGGACAGTCAACTAATGAAAAACTGTTTTTT; CDR3 protein: CASRGQSTNEKLFF
V gene: TRBV3-1/TRBV3-2; clone size: few; D gene: .; J gene: TRBJ1-6; CDR3 DNA: TGTGCCAGCAGCCAAGACAGGTTCAATTCACCCCTCCACTTT; CDR3 protein: CASSQDRFNSPLHF
V gene: TRBV6-5; clone size: .; D gene: TRBD2; J gene: TRBJ2-3; CDR3 DNA: TGTGCCAGCAGCACCCTAGCGGGAGGGCGAGATACGCAGTATTTT; CDR3 protein: CASSTLAGGRDTQYF
V gene: TRBV15; clone size: .; D gene: TRBD2; J gene: TRBJ2-1; CDR3 DNA: TGTGCCACCAGCAGAGATCGCCGGGGACTAGCGGATTACAATGAGCAGTTCTTC; CDR3 protein: CATSRDRRGLADYNEQFF
V gene: TRBV10-1; clone size: few; D gene: .; J gene: TRBJ2-5; CDR3 DNA: TGCGCCAGCGCTAGGCGATATCAAGAGACCCAGTACTTC; CDR3 protein: CASARRYQETQYF
V gene: TRBV6-1; clone size: .; D gene: .; J gene: TRBJ2-2; CDR3 DNA: TGTGCCAGCAGTGCACGAGGGGCGGGAAGGTCCGGGGAGCTGTTTTTT; CDR3 protein: CASSARGAGRSGELFF
V gene: TRBV2; clone size: .; D gene: TRBD2; J gene: TRBJ2-7; CDR3 DNA: TGTGCCAGCAGTGAAGGGGGGGGTAAAGGCGAGCAGTACTTC; CDR3 protein: CASSEGGGKGEQYF
V gene: TRBV6-5; clone size: .; D gene: .; J gene: TRBJ1-1; CDR3 DNA: TGTGCCAGCAGGACAGGCGGCAACACTGAAGCTTTCTTT; CDR3 protein: CASRTGGNTEAFF
V gene: TRBV5-1; clone size: once; D gene: .; J gene: TRBJ1-6; CDR3 DNA: TGCGCCAGCAGCTTGGGATTCCAGGATTCACCCCTCCACTTT; CDR3 protein: CASSLGFQDSPLHF
V gene: TRBV3-1/TRBV3-2; clone size: .; D gene: .; J gene: TRBJ1-2; CDR3 DNA: TGTGCCAGCAGCCAAGAGGCGGGAGGTTATGGCTACACCTTC; CDR3 protein: CASSQEAGGYGYTF
V gene: TRBV28; clone size: .; D gene: TRBD2; J gene: TRBJ2-7; CDR3 DNA: TGTGCCAGCAGATCTAGTGGCGGGAGCTCCTACGAGCAGTACTTC; CDR3 protein: CASRSSGGSSYEQYF
V gene: TRBV28; clone size: .; D gene: TRBD1; J gene: TRBJ2-4; CDR3 DNA: TGTGCCAGCAGTTTCGTACAGGGGGGAAACATTCAGTACTTC; CDR3 protein: CASSFVQGGNIQYF
V gene: TRBV5-4; clone size: .; D gene: .; J gene: TRBJ2-6; CDR3 DNA: TGTGCCAGCACCCGGGCGGGTTATTCTGGGGCCAACGTCCTGACTTTC; CDR3 protein: CASTRAGYSGANVLTF
V gene: TRBV7-9; clone size: .; D gene: .; J gene: TRBJ2-1; CDR3 DNA: TGTGCCAGCAGCTTAAGTACAGAGAACAATGAGCAGTTCTTC; CDR3 protein: CASSLSTENNEQFF
V gene: TRBV1; clone size: .; D gene: .; J gene: TRBJ1-4; CDR3 DNA: TGCACCAGCAAGGAAGCGGACGGTGAAAAACTGTTTTTT; CDR3 protein: CTSKEADGEKLFF
V gene: TRBV7-2; clone size: .; D gene: TRBD2; J gene: TRBJ2-5; CDR3 DNA: TGTGCCAGCAGCCCGGGACTAGCGGGAGGGCAAGAGACCCAGTACTTC; CDR3 protein: CASSPGLAGGQETQYF
V gene: TRBV27; clone size: .; D gene: TRBD1; J gene: TRBJ2-5; CDR3 DNA: TGTGCCAGCAGTTCCCGGACAGGGCAAGAGACCCAGTACTTC; CDR3 protein: CASSSRTGQETQYF
V gene: TRBV7-6; clone size: few; D gene: TRBD2; J gene: TRBJ2-7; CDR3 DNA: TGTGCCAGCAGCTTGGCAAGCGGCGGCGGGGCAGCGGGAGGGACCTACGAGCAGTACTTC; CDR3 protein: CASSLASGGGAAGGTYEQYF
V gene: TRBV29-1; clone size: .; D gene: TRBD1; J gene: TRBJ2-7; CDR3 DNA: TGCAGCGTTCGACAGGGGGGGGCCTACGAGCAGTACTTC; CDR3 protein: CSVRQGGAYEQYF
V gene: TRBV6-4; clone size: .; D gene: TRBD2; J gene: TRBJ2-1; CDR3 DNA: TGTGCCAGCAGTCCCACTAGCGGGCCCTACAATGAGCAGTTCTTC; CDR3 protein: CASSPTSGPYNEQFF
V gene: TRBV28; clone size: .; D gene: .; J gene: TRBJ1-2; CDR3 DNA: TGTGCCAGCAGCCAGGGCTATGGCTACACCTTC; CDR3 protein: CASSQGYGYTF
V gene: TRBV19; clone size: .; D gene: TRBD1; J gene: TRBJ1-4; CDR3 DNA: TGTGCCAGTAGTGACCGACAGGGGTGGAATGAAAAACTGTTTTTT; CDR3 protein: CASSDRQGWNEKLFF
V gene: TRBV6-6; clone size: .; D gene: .; J gene: TRBJ2-7; CDR3 DNA: TGTGCCAGCAGTTACCAGGTTGCGGGGCGCGAGCAGTACTTC; CDR3 protein: CASSYQVAGREQYF
V gene: TRBV2; clone size: once; D gene: .; J gene: TRBJ1-5; CDR3 DNA: TGTGCCAGCAGTTTATACGAAGGACACCGGGGGGATCAGCCCCAGCATTTT; CDR3 protein: CASSLYEGHRGDQPQHF
V gene: TRBV7-2; clone size: .; D gene: .; J gene: TRBJ1-2; CDR3 DNA: TGTGCCAGCAGCTCACAACGAGTGACAGCTAACTATGGCTACACCTTC; CDR3 protein: CASSSQRVTANYGYTF
V gene: TRBV5-1; clone size: .; D gene: .; J gene: TRBJ2-1; CDR3 DNA: TGCGCCAGCAGCTTGAGTAGCGATGAGCAGTTCTTC; CDR3 protein: CASSLSSDEQFF
V gene: TRBV6-5; clone size: few; D gene: TRBD1; J gene: TRBJ2-5; CDR3 DNA: TGTGCCAGCAGTTCACGGACAGGGGGTGAGACCCAGTACTTC; CDR3 protein: CASSSRTGGETQYF
V gene: TRBV19; clone size: .; D gene: .; J gene: TRBJ2-7; CDR3 DNA: TGTGCGGCCATTGCGGTTCCGACCTACGAGCAGTACTTC; CDR3 protein: CAAIAVPTYEQYF
V gene: TRBV7-8; clone size: .; D gene: .; J gene: TRBJ2-5; CDR3 DNA: TGTGCCAGCAGCCGGGACTCGCAAGAGACCCAGTACTTC; CDR3 protein: CASSRDSQETQYF
V gene: TRBV28; clone size: .; D gene: .; J gene: TRBJ2-1; CDR3 DNA: TGTGCCAGCAGCCAGGGACAAGTCTACAATGAGCAGTTCTTC; CDR3 protein: CASSQGQVYNEQFF
V gene: TRBV9; clone size: .; D gene: .; J gene: TRBJ2-5; CDR3 DNA: TGTGCCAGCAGCGTAGGGCTAGCCTTGGAGACCCAGTACTTC; CDR3 protein: CASSVGLALETQYF
V gene: TRBV28; clone size: .; D gene: TRBD1; J gene: TRBJ1-6; CDR3 DNA: TGTGCCAGCAGTCTCCCGGGACAGAATAATTCACCCCTCCACTTT; CDR3 protein: CASSLPGQNNSPLHF
V gene: TRBV4-3; clone size: .; D gene: TRBD2; J gene: TRBJ2-7; CDR3 DNA: TGCGCCAGCAGCCAAGTAGCGGCCTTTAGCGGGATGGCTCGCGAGCAGTACTTC; CDR3 protein: CASSQVAAFSGMAREQYF